What follows are 30 T cell receptor beta chains derived from one specimen sequenced in a study of blood T cell repertoires in COVID-19. Here immunoSEQ multiplex PCR was the method, and the copy in TCRdb shows in-frame clones only, minus some. The table has 190,000 or so clones, about nine tenths seen once. The sequenced material came from PBMCs or T cells enriched from blood (not recorded which). These receptors all stem from a young woman who had recovered from COVID-19.

The chain employs TRBV5-1 and TRBJ2-3; TRBD1 might be the D (5 bases). Germline V gene sequence: CDR1 SGHRS, CDR2 YFSETQ. The CDR3 contains 14 residues. With 4 bases removed from V and 2 bases from J, the gap between germline ends came to 11 bases. CDR3: CASSPGMSTDTQYF. CDR3 nucleotides: TGCGCCAGCAGCCCAGGGATGTCCACAGATACGCAGTATTTT. The whole variable domain, filled in from reference TRBV5-1 and TRBJ2-3, reads KAGVTQTPRYLIKTRGQQVTLSCSPISGHRSVSWYQQTPGQGLQFLFEYFSETQRNKGNFPGRFSGRQFSNSRSEMNVSTLELGDSALYLCASSPGMSTDTQYFGPGTRLTVL.

The chain is built from TRBV7-9 and TRBJ1-1; D is undetermined. Germline V lookup: CDR1 SEHNR, CDR2 FQNEAQ (reference sequence). The CDR3 length is 15 residues. Trimming shortened V by 2 bases and J by 7 bases, and 17 bases separated the two germline ends. CDR3 region: CASSLMNGPFGEAFF. The CDR3 nucleotides are TGTGCCAGCAGCTTAATGAATGGTCCCTTCGGTGAAGCTTTCTTT.

This chain joins TRBV3-1 (or the pseudogene TRBV3-2) and TRBJ2-2; tentatively, D is TRBD2 (5 bases). The V and J ends lost 1 base and 0 bases respectively, with 9 bases between them. There are 16 residues in the CDR3. In germline, CDR1 is LGHDT, CDR2 YNNKEL (reference sequence). The CDR3, as DNA: TGTGCCAGCAGCCAAGTAACCGGGACGAACACCGGGGAGCTGTTTTTT. This gives the protein CASSQVTGTNTGELFF.

V usage is TRBV21-1 and J usage is TRBJ1-6; the table's D call, TRBD1, was not checked against the DNA. TRBV21-1 is annotated as a pseudogene. CDR3 length equals 11 residues. The CDR3 here is CASSNRDPLHF. The CDR3 DNA is TGTGCCAGCAGCAACAGGGATCCCCTCCACTTT.

V and J are TRBV5-1 and TRBJ2-7; 8 bases map to TRBD2. Germline V lookup: CDR1 SGHRS, CDR2 YFSETQ. This CDR3 contains 15 residues. J was trimmed by 0 bases and V by 4 bases; bases with no gene match: 6. The CDR3 DNA reads TGCGCCAGCAGCACGGGGGGGACAAACTCCTACGAGCAGTACTTC. It is translated as CASSTGGTNSYEQYF.

The J gene is TRBJ2-2, the V gene TRBV12-3 or TRBV12-4; a possible D gene is TRBD1 (6 bases). Between the trimmed V and J ends, which lost 7 bases and 6 bases, there was a span of 9 bases. The length of the CDR3 is 12 residues. The CDR3: CASINRAGELFF. CDR3 sequence (DNA): TGTGCCAGCATTAACAGGGCCGGGGAGCTGTTTTTT.

The chain couples TRBV7-2 to TRBJ2-5, with 9 bases identical to TRBD1. Unmatched junction bases numbered 4, after V lost 3 bases and J lost 2 bases. Germline lookup yields CDR1 SGHTA and CDR2 FQGNSA. This CDR3 comprises 15 residues. The CDR3, as DNA: TGTGCCAGCAGCTTTTCCGGGACAGGGCAAGAGACCCAGTACTTC. It codes for CASSFSGTGQETQYF.

J is TRBJ1-2 and V is TRBV7-9; TRBD1 might be the D (5 bases). Germline V gene lookup returns CDR1 SEHNR and CDR2 FQNEAQ (reference sequence). Deletions cut 1 base from V and 4 bases from J, with 16 bases between. The CDR3 has 16 residues. CDR3 bases: TGTGCCAGCAGCTTAGAGGCTAGGGGCGCGAGCTATGGCTACACCTTC. Translating it yields CASSLEARGASYGYTF.

V is TRBV19 and J is TRBJ2-3; 8 bases are a match to TRBD2. Germline loops: CDR1 LNHDA, CDR2 SQIVND (reference sequence). The CDR3 spans 16 residues. Losses at the gene ends were 2 bases for V and 3 bases for J; bases not matched to a gene: 7. CDR3: CASSIWRGAETDTQYF. DNA for the CDR3: TGTGCCAGTAGTATATGGCGGGGGGCAGAGACAGATACGCAGTATTTT.

The V gene is TRBV2, the J gene TRBJ2-3; 10 nucleotides agree with TRBD1. Trimming cost V 6 bases and J 3 bases; bases outside gene matches: 6. The CDR3 is 15 amino acids. Per the germline V gene, CDR1 is SNHLY and CDR2 is FYNNEI. CDR3 protein: CASSADRGLTDTQYF. CDR3 DNA sequence: TGTGCCAGCAGCGCTGACAGGGGGCTGACAGATACGCAGTATTTT.

The chain joins TRBV2 to TRBJ2-1, with 7 bases aligning to TRBD1. V lost 8 bases, J lost 4 bases, and 8 bases stayed unmatched. The germline V gene encodes CDR1 SNHLY and CDR2 FYNNEI. The CDR3 length is 14 residues. CDR3: CASRWDSPYNEQFF. As DNA, the CDR3 is TGTGCCAGCCGGTGGGACAGTCCTTACAATGAGCAGTTCTTC.

This clone was found once. The gene calls are TRBV28 and TRBJ1-5, with TRBD1 matching 9 bases. Germline V lookup: CDR1 MDHEN, CDR2 SYDVKM. This CDR3 contains 15 residues. J lost 6 bases, V lost 10 bases, and 13 bases had no gene match. The DNA of the CDR3 is TGTGCCACCCTGAGGGACAGGGTCCGAGGTCAGCCCCAGCATTTT. Translation gives CATLRDRVRGQPQHF. The whole variable domain, remainder taken from reference TRBV28 and TRBJ1-5, is DVKVTQSSRYLVKRTGEKVFLECVQDMDHENMFWYRQDPGLGLRLIYFSYDVKMKEKGDIPEGYSVSREKKERFSLILESASTNQTSMYLCATLRDRVRGQPQHFGDGTRLSIL.

V is TRBV6-5 and J is TRBJ1-1; D might be TRBD1 (6 bases). Trimming left V 2 bases short and J 5 bases short, with 15 bases between. Germline V gene sequence: CDR1 MNHEY, CDR2 SVGAGI. The CDR3 totals 15 residues. The CDR3: CASSYEQGLSTEAFF. The CDR3 region has the DNA TGTGCCAGCAGTTACGAGCAGGGGTTAAGTACTGAAGCTTTCTTT.

As regards this clone: The sample has other DNA sequences that encode this CDR3 too. This chain uses TRBV6-1 with TRBJ1-1; no firm D call. Germline CDR1 and CDR2: MNHNS and SASEGT. The CDR3 is 13 residues long. V lost 1 base to trimming and J lost 1 base, with 4 bases between them. The CDR3, as DNA: TGTGCCAGCAGTGAAGTGAGGAACACTGAAGCTTTCTTT. This codes for CASSEVRNTEAFF.

V and J are TRBV11-3 and TRBJ2-2; weak D call: TRBD1 (5 bases). The germline V gene encodes CDR1 SGHNT and CDR2 YENEEA. The CDR3 runs to 15 residues. Trimming cost V 5 bases and J 3 bases, with 13 bases left between them. The chain's CDR3 is CASSPSWGDTGELFF. The CDR3 DNA follows: TGTGCCAGCAGCCCCAGCTGGGGCGACACCGGGGAGCTGTTTTTT.

This clone was detected once. The V and J genes are TRBV6-8 and TRBJ1-2; D is perhaps TRBD1 (6 bases). With 6 bases removed from V and 2 bases from J, the gap between germline ends came to 16 bases. The V gene's germline CDR1 is MNHGY and CDR2 SAAAGT. The length of the CDR3 is 15 residues. DNA of the CDR3: TGTGCCAGCAGCTATGCAGGGGTCCCAAACTATGGCTACACCTTC. This codes for CASSYAGVPNYGYTF.

The chain has TRBV28 and TRBJ1-2; no clear D gene. V shed 7 bases and J shed 8 bases, with 26 bases lying between them. The germline V gene encodes CDR1 MDHEN and CDR2 SYDVKM. The CDR3 extends over 16 amino acids. CDR3 coding DNA: TGTGCCAGCAACACTTTACCCGAGGCCCGCGTCTACGGCTACACCTTC. It is translated as CASNTLPEARVYGYTF.

The V call is TRBV6-5, the J call TRBJ1-1; 7 bases line up with TRBD1. Germline loops: CDR1 MNHEY, CDR2 SVGAGI. The trim removed 8 bases at V and 8 bases at J, leaving 5 bases unmatched. The CDR3 runs to 11 residues. The CDR3 DNA reads TGTGCCAGCGAGAGGACAGGAGAAGCTTTCTTT. Protein: CASERTGEAFF.

V and J are TRBV7-2 and TRBJ1-2; D is uncertain. Germline assignment: CDR1 SGHTA and CDR2 FQGNSA. This CDR3 region has 15 residues. V was pared by 0 bases and J by 8 bases, with 16 bases between. As DNA, the CDR3 is TGTGCCAGCAGCTTAGCGGTTCTGAGTCGGTGGGGCTACACCTTC. It yields the protein CASSLAVLSRWGYTF.

J is TRBJ1-4 and V is TRBV19; D ambiguous. V lost 6 bases and J lost 5, with 13 bases in between. The length of the CDR3 is 14 residues. Germline-derived CDR1 and CDR2 are LNHDA and SQIVND (reference sequence). The CDR3 here is CASSPGRGNEKLFF. Written as DNA, the CDR3 is TGTGCCAGTAGCCCTGGCCGAGGGAATGAAAAACTGTTTTTT.

This chain links TRBV7-2 with TRBJ2-2; the match to TRBD2 covers 9 bases. Losses at the gene ends were 3 bases for V and 2 bases for J; bases not matched to a gene: 4. Per germline, CDR1 SGHTA and CDR2 FQGNSA. The CDR3 has 16 amino acids. The CDR3 sequence is CASSFPSGANTGELFF. In nucleotides, the CDR3 is TGTGCCAGCAGCTTCCCTAGCGGGGCTAACACCGGGGAGCTGTTTTTT.

This clone was counted once. The gene calls are TRBV12-5 and TRBJ2-7; TRBD2 is a possible D gene (6 bases). This CDR3 comprises 11 residues. Between the trimmed V and J ends, which lost 6 bases and 6 bases, there was a span of 9 bases. CDR1 and CDR2 from the germline V gene are LGHNT and FRNRAP. The CDR3 region is CASGGLSEQYF. The CDR3 nucleotides are TGTGCTAGTGGGGGACTGTCCGAGCAGTACTTC.

The chain carries TRBV20-1 and TRBJ2-5, with TRBD2 matching over 8 bases. The trim removed 3 bases at V and 2 bases at J, leaving 8 bases unmatched. The germline V gene encodes CDR1 DFQATT and CDR2 SNEGSKA (reference sequence). The CDR3 spans 15 residues. In DNA form, the CDR3 reads TGCAGTGCTAGTCAAACTAGCGGAGGACAAGAGACCCAGTACTTC. Encoded protein: CSASQTSGGQETQYF.

The rearrangement uses TRBV4-3 and TRBJ2-1, with TRBD2 matching over 16 bases. CDR1 is LGHNA, CDR2 YSLEER, per germline. With V trimmed by 0 bases and J by 2 bases, 1 base remained unmatched. The CDR3 consists of 18 residues. The CDR3 DNA follows: TGCGCCAGCAGCCAAGATGGGACTAGCGGGAGGGCCTACAATGAGCAGTTCTTC. Translation: CASSQDGTSGRAYNEQFF.

The table lists this clone with a few counts. The J gene is TRBJ2-6, the V gene TRBV19; 8 positions agree with TRBD2. The CDR3 is 19 amino acids. The V gene end was trimmed by 3 bases and the J gene end by 0 bases; junction bases not matched to a gene: 10. Looked up from germline, CDR1 is LNHDA and CDR2 is SQIVND (reference sequence). The CDR3 sequence is CASSIGGASLSSGANVLTF. DNA of the CDR3: TGTGCCAGTAGTATCGGGGGGGCTTCCTTAAGCTCTGGGGCCAACGTCCTGACTTTC.

The gene calls are TRBV9 and TRBJ2-5; 8 bases map to TRBD1. V trimming: 4 bases; J trimming: 3 bases; junction bases outside the gene matches: 8. CDR3 length: 15 amino acids. Germline lookup yields CDR1 SGDLS and CDR2 YYNGEE. CDR3 coding DNA: TGTGCCAGCAGCCCTCGGACAGGGACGGAAGAGACCCAGTACTTC. This sequence encodes CASSPRTGTEETQYF.

The rearrangement joins TRBV7-2 to TRBJ2-1, with D maybe TRBD2 (6 bases). Trimming stripped 5 bases from V and 7 bases from J, with 18 bases between. The germline gives CDR1 SGHTA, CDR2 FQGNSA. This CDR3 is built from 15 residues. Written as DNA, the CDR3 is TGTGCCAGCAGCCCAACCGGAGGCGGGGCGAATGAGCAGTTCTTC. This translates into CASSPTGGGANEQFF.

The chain combines TRBV27 with TRBJ1-2, with 7 bases lining up with TRBD1. The CDR3 extends over 14 amino acids. J was trimmed by 8 bases and V by 6 bases; bases with no gene match: 12. Germline V CDR1 and CDR2: MNHEY, SMNVEV (reference sequence). The CDR3 here is CASSQDRPLAGYTF. CDR3 DNA sequence: TGTGCCAGCAGCCAGGACAGGCCCCTAGCGGGCTACACCTTC.

The chain recombines TRBV16 with TRBJ1-1, with D hard to call. There are 14 residues in the CDR3. Trimming left V 1 base short and J 2 bases short, with 8 bases between. Germline V gene data show CDR1 as KGHSY and CDR2 as FQNENV. This CDR3 reads CASSQYSGNTEAFF. The DNA for the CDR3 is TGTGCCAGCAGCCAATACTCTGGTAACACTGAAGCTTTCTTT.

The chain joins TRBV2 to TRBJ2-5; tentatively, D is TRBD1 (5 bases). V was cut by 4 bases and J by 5 bases, with 11 bases left in between. This CDR3 has 13 amino acids. Germline CDR1 is SNHLY and CDR2 is FYNNEI. The CDR3 coding sequence is TGTGCCAGCAGTGGACAGCAAGGGGAGACCCAGTACTTC. Translated, it gives CASSGQQGETQYF. The complete variable domain, with remaining parts taken from reference TRBV2 and TRBJ2-5, reads EPEVTQTPSHQVTQMGQEVILRCVPISNHLYFYWYRQILGQKVEFLVSFYNNEISEKSEIFDDQFSVERPDGSNFTLKIRSTKLEDSAMYFCASSGQQGETQYFGPGTRLLVL.